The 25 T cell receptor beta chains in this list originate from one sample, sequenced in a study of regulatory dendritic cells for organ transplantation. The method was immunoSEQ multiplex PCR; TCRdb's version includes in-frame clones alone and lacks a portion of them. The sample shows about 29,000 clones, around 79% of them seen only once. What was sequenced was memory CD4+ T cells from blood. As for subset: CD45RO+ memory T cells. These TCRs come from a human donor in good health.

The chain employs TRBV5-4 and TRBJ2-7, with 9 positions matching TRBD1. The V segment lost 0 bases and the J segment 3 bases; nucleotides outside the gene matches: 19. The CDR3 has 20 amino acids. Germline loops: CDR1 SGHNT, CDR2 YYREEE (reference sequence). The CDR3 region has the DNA TGTGCCAGCAGCTTGGCCGAGTTTGGGACAGGGATCGGACGGGTCTACGAGCAGTACTTC. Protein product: CASSLAEFGTGIGRVYEQYF.

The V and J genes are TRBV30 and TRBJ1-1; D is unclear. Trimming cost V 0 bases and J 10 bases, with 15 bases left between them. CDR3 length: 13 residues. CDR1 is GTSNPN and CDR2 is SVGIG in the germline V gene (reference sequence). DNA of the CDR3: TGTGCCTGGAGTGTGTCACAAGCCCCGAGAGCTTTCTTT. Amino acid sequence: CAWSVSQAPRAFF. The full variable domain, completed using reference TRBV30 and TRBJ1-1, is SQTIHQWPATLVQPVGSPLSLECTVEGTSNPNLYWYRQAAGRGLQLLFYSVGIGQISSEVPQNLSASRPQDRQFILSSKKLLLSDSGFYLCAWSVSQAPRAFFGQGTRLTVV.

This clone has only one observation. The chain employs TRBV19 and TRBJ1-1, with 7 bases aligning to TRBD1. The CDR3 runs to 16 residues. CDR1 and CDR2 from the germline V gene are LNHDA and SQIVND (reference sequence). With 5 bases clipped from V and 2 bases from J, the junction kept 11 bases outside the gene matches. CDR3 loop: CASSAARTGRNTEAFF. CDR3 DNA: TGTGCCAGTAGTGCCGCCCGGACAGGTCGTAACACTGAAGCTTTCTTT.

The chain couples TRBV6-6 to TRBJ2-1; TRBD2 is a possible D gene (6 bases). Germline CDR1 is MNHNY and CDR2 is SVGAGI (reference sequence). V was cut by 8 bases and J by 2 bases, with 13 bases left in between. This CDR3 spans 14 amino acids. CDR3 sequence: CASGRSETYNEQFF. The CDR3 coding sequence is TGTGCCAGCGGGAGGTCCGAGACCTACAATGAGCAGTTCTTC.

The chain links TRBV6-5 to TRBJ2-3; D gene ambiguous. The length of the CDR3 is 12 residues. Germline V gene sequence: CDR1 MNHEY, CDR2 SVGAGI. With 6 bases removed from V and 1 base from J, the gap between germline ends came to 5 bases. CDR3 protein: CASRDGTDTQYF. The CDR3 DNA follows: TGTGCCAGCAGGGACGGCACAGATACGCAGTATTTT.

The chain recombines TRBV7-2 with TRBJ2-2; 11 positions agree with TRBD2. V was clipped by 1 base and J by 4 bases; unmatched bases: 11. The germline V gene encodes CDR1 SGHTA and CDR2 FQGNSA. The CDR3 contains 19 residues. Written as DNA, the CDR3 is TGTGCCAGCAGCTTAGATCCCCCGACTAGCGGGGCGGTCACCGGGGAGCTGTTTTTT. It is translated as CASSLDPPTSGAVTGELFF.

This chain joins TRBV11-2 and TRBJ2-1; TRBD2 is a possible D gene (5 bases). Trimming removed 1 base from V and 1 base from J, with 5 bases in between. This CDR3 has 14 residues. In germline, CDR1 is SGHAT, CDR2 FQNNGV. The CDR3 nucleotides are TGTGCCAGCAGCTTAGGAGGGTCCTACAATGAGCAGTTCTTC. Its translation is CASSLGGSYNEQFF.

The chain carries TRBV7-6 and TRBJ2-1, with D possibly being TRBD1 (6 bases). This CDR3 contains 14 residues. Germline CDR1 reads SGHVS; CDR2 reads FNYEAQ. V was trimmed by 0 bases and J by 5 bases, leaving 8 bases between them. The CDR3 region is CASSLAGANNEQFF. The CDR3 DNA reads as TGTGCCAGCAGCTTAGCGGGGGCGAACAATGAGCAGTTCTTC.

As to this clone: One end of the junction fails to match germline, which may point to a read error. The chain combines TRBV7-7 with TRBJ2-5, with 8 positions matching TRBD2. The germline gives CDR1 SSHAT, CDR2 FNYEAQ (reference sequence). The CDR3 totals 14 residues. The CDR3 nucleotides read TGTGCTAGCAGCTTAGCGGGACTAGGAGAGACCCAGTACTTC. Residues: CASSLAGLGETQYF.

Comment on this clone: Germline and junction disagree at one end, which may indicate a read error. CDR3: CASSLDGTGSIF. The CDR3, as DNA: TGTGCCAGCAGCTTAGATGGGACAGGGTCGATCTTC. The rearrangement links TRBV7-9 to TRBJ2-1; 9 bases align to TRBD1. Germline CDR1 is SEHNR and CDR2 is FQNEAQ (reference sequence). The CDR3 runs to 12 residues. Drawing the rest from reference TRBV7-9 and TRBJ2-1, the complete variable domain is DTGVSQNPRHKITKRGQNVTFRCDPISEHNRLYWYRQTLGQGPEFLTYFQNEAQLEKSRLLSDRFSAERPKGSFSTLEIQRTEQGDSAMYLCASSLDGTGSIFGPGTRLTVL.

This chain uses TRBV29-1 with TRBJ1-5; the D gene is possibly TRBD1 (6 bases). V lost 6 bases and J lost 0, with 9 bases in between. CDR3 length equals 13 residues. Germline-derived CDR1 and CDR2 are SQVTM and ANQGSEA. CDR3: CSVGGGSNQPQHF. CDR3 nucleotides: TGCAGCGTAGGAGGGGGTAGCAATCAGCCCCAGCATTTT. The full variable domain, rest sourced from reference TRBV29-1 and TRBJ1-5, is SAVISQKPSRDICQRGTSLTIQCQVDSQVTMMFWYRQQPGQSLTLIATANQGSEATYESGFVIDKFPISRPNLTFSTLTVSNMSPEDSSIYLCSVGGGSNQPQHFGDGTRLSIL.

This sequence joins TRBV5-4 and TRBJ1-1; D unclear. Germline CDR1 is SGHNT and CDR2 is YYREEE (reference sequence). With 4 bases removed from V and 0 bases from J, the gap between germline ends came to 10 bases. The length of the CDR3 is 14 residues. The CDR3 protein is CASSPRPLNTEAFF. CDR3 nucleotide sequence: TGTGCCAGCAGCCCGAGACCCCTGAACACTGAAGCTTTCTTT.

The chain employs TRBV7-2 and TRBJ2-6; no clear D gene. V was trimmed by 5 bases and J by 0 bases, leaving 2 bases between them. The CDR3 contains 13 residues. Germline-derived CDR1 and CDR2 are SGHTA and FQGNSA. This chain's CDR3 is CASSRSGANVLTF. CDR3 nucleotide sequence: TGTGCCAGCAGCCGCTCTGGGGCCAACGTCCTGACTTTC. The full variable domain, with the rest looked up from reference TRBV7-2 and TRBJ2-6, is GAGVSQSPSNKVTEKGKDVELRCDPISGHTALYWYRQSLGQGLEFLIYFQGNSAPDKSGLPSDRFSAERTGGSVSTLTIQRTQQEDSAVYLCASSRSGANVLTFGAGSRLTVL.

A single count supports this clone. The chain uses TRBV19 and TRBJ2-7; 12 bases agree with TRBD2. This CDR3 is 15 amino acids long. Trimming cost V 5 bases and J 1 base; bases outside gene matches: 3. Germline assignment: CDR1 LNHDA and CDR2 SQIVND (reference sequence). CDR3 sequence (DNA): TGTGCCAGTAGTCCCGGACTAGCGGGATCCTACGAGCAGTACTTC. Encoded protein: CASSPGLAGSYEQYF. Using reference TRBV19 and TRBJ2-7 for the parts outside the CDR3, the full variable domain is DGGITQSPKYLFRKEGQNVTLSCEQNLNHDAMYWYRQDPGQGLRLIYYSQIVNDFQKGDIAEGYSVSREKKESFPLTVTSAQKNPTAFYLCASSPGLAGSYEQYFGPGTRLTVT.

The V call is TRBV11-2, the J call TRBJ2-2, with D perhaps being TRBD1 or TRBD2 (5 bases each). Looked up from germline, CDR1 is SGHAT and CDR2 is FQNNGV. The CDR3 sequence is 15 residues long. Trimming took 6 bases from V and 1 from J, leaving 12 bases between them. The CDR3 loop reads CASRSGTENTGELFF. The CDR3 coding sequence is TGTGCCAGCAGATCCGGGACGGAGAACACCGGGGAGCTGTTTTTT.

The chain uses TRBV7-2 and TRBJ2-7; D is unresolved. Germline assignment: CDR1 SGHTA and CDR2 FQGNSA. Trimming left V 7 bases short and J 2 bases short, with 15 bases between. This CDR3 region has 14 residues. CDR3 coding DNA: TGTGCCAGCACAACATACCCCTGGACCTACGAGCAGTACTTC. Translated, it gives CASTTYPWTYEQYF. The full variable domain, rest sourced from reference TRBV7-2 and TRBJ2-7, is GAGVSQSPSNKVTEKGKDVELRCDPISGHTALYWYRQSLGQGLEFLIYFQGNSAPDKSGLPSDRFSAERTGGSVSTLTIQRTQQEDSAVYLCASTTYPWTYEQYFGPGTRLTVT.

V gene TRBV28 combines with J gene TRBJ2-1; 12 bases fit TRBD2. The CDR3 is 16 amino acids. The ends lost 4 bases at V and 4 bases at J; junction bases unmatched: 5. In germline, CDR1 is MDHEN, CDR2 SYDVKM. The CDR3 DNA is TGTGCCAGCAGTTCGCCTGGGACTAGCGGGTACAATGAGCAGTTCTTC. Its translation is CASSSPGTSGYNEQFF.

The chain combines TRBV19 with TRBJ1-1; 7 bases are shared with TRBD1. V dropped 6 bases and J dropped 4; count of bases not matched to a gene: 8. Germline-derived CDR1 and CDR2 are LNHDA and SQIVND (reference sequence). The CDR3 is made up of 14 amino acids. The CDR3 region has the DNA TGTGCCAGTAGCCAAGGGGGCAGGAGCACTGAAGCTTTCTTT. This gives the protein CASSQGGRSTEAFF. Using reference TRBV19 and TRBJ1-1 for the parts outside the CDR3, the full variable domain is DGGITQSPKYLFRKEGQNVTLSCEQNLNHDAMYWYRQDPGQGLRLIYYSQIVNDFQKGDIAEGYSVSREKKESFPLTVTSAQKNPTAFYLCASSQGGRSTEAFFGQGTRLTVV.

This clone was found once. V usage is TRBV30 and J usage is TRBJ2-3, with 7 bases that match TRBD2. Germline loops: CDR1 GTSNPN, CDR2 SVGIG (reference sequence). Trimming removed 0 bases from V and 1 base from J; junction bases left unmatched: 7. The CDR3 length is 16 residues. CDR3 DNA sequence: TGTGCCTGGAGTGTACTGGGTAGCGGGCGCACAGATACGCAGTATTTT. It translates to CAWSVLGSGRTDTQYF. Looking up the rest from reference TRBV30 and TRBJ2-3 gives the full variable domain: SQTIHQWPATLVQPVGSPLSLECTVEGTSNPNLYWYRQAAGRGLQLLFYSVGIGQISSEVPQNLSASRPQDRQFILSSKKLLLSDSGFYLCAWSVLGSGRTDTQYFGPGTRLTVL.

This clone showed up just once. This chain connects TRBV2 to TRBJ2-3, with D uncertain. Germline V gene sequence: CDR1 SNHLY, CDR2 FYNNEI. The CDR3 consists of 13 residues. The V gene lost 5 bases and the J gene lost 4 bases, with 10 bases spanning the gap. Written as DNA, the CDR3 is TGTGCCAGCAGTCCAACGAGTTCAGATACGCAGTATTTT. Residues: CASSPTSSDTQYF. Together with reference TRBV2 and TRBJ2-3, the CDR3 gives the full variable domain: EPEVTQTPSHQVTQMGQEVILRCVPISNHLYFYWYRQILGQKVEFLVSFYNNEISEKSEIFDDQFSVERPDGSNFTLKIRSTKLEDSAMYFCASSPTSSDTQYFGPGTRLTVL.

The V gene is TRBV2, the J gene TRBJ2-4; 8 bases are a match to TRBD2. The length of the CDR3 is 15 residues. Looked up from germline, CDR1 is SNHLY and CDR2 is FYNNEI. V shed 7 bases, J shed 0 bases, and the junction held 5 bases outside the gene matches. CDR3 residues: CASNPSGLAKNIQYF. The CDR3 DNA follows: TGTGCCAGCAACCCTAGCGGGCTAGCCAAAAACATTCAGTACTTC.

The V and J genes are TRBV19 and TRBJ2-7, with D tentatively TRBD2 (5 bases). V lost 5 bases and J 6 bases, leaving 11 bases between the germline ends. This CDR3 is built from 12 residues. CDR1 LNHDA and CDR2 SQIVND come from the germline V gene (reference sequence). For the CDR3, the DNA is TGTGCCAGTAGTTCACGGACTGGCGAGCAGTACTTC. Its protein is CASSSRTGEQYF.

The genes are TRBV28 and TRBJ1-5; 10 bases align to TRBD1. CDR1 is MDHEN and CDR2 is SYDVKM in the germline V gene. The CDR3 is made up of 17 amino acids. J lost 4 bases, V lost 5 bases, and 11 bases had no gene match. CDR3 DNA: TGTGCCAGCAGTCTACAGACAGGGGGCGGAAATAATCAGCCCCAGCATTTT. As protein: CASSLQTGGGNNQPQHF.

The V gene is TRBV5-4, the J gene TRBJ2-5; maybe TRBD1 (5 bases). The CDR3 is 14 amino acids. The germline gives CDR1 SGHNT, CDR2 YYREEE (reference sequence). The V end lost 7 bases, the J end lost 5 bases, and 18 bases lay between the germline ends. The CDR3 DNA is TGTGCCAGCCGTTTTGATCAGGGATCGGAGACCCAGTACTTC. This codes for CASRFDQGSETQYF.

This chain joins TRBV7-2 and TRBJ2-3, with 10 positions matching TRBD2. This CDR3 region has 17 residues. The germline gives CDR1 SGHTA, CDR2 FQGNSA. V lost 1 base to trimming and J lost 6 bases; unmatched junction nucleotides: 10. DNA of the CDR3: TGTGCCAGCAGCTTAGAGGGGATTAGCGGGAGGTACGATACGCAGTATTTT. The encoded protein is CASSLEGISGRYDTQYF. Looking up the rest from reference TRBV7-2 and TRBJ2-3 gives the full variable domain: GAGVSQSPSNKVTEKGKDVELRCDPISGHTALYWYRQSLGQGLEFLIYFQGNSAPDKSGLPSDRFSAERTGGSVSTLTIQRTQQEDSAVYLCASSLEGISGRYDTQYFGPGTRLTVL.